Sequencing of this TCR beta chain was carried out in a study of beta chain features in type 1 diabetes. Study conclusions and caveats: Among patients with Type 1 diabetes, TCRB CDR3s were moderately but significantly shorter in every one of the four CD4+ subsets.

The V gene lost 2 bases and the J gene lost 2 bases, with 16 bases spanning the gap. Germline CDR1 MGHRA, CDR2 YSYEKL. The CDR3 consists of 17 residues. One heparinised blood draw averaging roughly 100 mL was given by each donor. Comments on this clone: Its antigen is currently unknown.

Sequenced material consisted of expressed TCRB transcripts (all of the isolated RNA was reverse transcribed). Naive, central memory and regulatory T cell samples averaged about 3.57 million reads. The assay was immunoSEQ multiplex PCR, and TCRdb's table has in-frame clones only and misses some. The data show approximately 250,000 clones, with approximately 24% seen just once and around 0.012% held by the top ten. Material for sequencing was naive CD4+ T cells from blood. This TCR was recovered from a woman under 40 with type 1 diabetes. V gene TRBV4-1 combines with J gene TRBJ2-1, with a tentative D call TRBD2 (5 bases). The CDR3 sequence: CASSQRKSASTYNEQFF. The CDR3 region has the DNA TGCGCCAGCAGCCAAAGAAAATCTGCTAGCACCTACAATGAGCAGTTCTTC.